The 4 T cell receptor beta chains below come from one sample, sequenced in a study of T cells in narcolepsy. Method: immunoSEQ multiplex PCR; TCRdb's copy keeps in-frame clones and lacks some. The profile shows approximately 30,000 clones, approximately 89% of them singletons. The sample taken for sequencing was CD45RA- memory CD4+ T cells from PBMCs. The receptors were gathered from a human donor with narcolepsy.

The chain employs TRBV27 and TRBJ2-2; maybe TRBD1 (6 bases). Germline values: CDR1 MNHEY, CDR2 SMNVEV (reference sequence). The CDR3 runs 15 residues. Trimming removed 0 bases from V and 4 bases from J, with 9 bases in between. CDR3 in amino acids: CASSLSGGVTGELFF. The CDR3 nucleotides read TGTGCCAGCAGTTTATCAGGGGGTGTCACCGGGGAGCTGTTTTTT.

The rearrangement uses TRBV6-1 and TRBJ2-5, with TRBD2 as a possible D gene (5 bases). The V gene lost 4 bases and the J gene lost 5 bases, with 8 bases spanning the gap. CDR3 length: 12 residues. Looked up from germline, CDR1 is MNHNS and CDR2 is SASEGT. The CDR3 is CASSVTGETQYF. The CDR3 region has the DNA TGTGCCAGCAGTGTGACGGGGGAGACCCAGTACTTC.

V is TRBV20-1 and J is TRBJ1-2; D not resolved. The germline V gene encodes CDR1 DFQATT and CDR2 SNEGSKA (reference sequence). This CDR3 is built from 11 residues. Trimming stripped 8 bases from V and 2 bases from J, with 9 bases between. CDR3 bases: TGCAGTTCACAGTCCAACTATGGCTACACCTTC. The encoded protein is CSSQSNYGYTF.

This clone was observed once. The chain carries TRBV6-1 and TRBJ1-3; TRBD1 aligns across 7 bases. Germline V lookup: CDR1 MNHNS, CDR2 SASEGT. Trimming removed 6 bases from V and 0 bases from J; junction bases left unmatched: 5. The CDR3 length is 15 residues. As DNA, the CDR3 is TGTGCCAGCAGCGTTGGGACAGTCTCTGGAAACACCATATATTTT. Amino acids: CASSVGTVSGNTIYF.